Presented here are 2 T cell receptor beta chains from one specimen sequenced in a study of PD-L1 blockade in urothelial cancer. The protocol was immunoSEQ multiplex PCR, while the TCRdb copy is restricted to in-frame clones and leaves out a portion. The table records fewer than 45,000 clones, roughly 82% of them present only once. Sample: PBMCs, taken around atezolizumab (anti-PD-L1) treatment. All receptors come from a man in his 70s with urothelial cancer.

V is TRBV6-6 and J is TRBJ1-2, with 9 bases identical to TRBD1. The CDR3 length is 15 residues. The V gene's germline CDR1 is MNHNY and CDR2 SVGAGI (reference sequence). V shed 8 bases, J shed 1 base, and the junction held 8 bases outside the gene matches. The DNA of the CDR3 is TGTGCCAGCTGTAAGACAGGGGGGAATAACTATGGCTACACCTTC. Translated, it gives CASCKTGGNNYGYTF.

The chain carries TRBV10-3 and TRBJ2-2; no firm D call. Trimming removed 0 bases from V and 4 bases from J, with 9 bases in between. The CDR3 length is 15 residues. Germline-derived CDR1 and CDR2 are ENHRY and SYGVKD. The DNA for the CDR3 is TGTGCCATCAGTGAGTCGACTTCCGTCACCGGGGAGCTGTTTTTT. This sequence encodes CAISESTSVTGELFF.